One and the same sample provided the 21 T cell receptor beta chains below, sequenced in a study of T cell responses to AZD1222 COVID-19 vaccine. Using immunoSEQ multiplex PCR, the repertoire was profiled, and TCRdb retains in-frame clones only, with some absent. Of roughly 180,000 clones detected, around 94% appear once; the ten largest clones hold 0.6% to 0.7%. The sequencing used peripheral blood, collected on day 0 of AZD1222 vaccination. Receptors originate from an adult in good health.

The rearrangement joins TRBV2 to TRBJ1-1, with a possible D match to TRBD1 (6 bases). V gave up 9 bases and J gave up 2 bases, with 13 bases separating them. Germline CDR1 is SNHLY and CDR2 is FYNNEI. CDR3 length equals 13 residues. The CDR3 spells CARSTGTNTEAFF. The CDR3 DNA follows: TGTGCCAGATCTACAGGGACAAACACTGAAGCTTTCTTT.

The chain links TRBV6-5 to TRBJ1-2, with D tentatively TRBD1 (5 bases). Trimming shortened V by 7 bases and J by 5 bases, and 14 bases separated the two germline ends. CDR1 and CDR2 (germline): MNHEY, SVGAGI. The CDR3 extends over 13 amino acids. The CDR3 region is CASTERDPYGYTF. The CDR3 nucleotides read TGTGCCAGCACCGAGCGGGACCCTTATGGCTACACCTTC.

The chain links TRBV9 to TRBJ1-4; no reliable D call. V shed 3 bases and J shed 4 bases, with 13 bases lying between them. This CDR3 contains 15 residues. In germline, CDR1 is SGDLS, CDR2 YYNGEE. The CDR3 region is CASSARGVRNEKLFF. The CDR3 bases are TGTGCCAGCAGCGCCCGGGGAGTCCGTAATGAAAAACTGTTTTTT. Full variable domain (rest looked up from reference TRBV9 and TRBJ1-4): DSGVTQTPKHLITATGQRVTLRCSPRSGDLSVYWYQQSLDQGLQFLIQYYNGEERAKGNILERFSAQQFPDLHSELNLSSLELGDSALYFCASSARGVRNEKLFFGSGTQLSVL.

This chain connects TRBV12-5 to TRBJ2-3; possible D gene TRBD2, 5 bases. V shed 4 bases and J shed 6 bases, with 5 bases lying between them. This CDR3 spans 11 amino acids. Germline V gene data show CDR1 as LGHNT and CDR2 as FRNRAP. CDR3 in amino acids: CASGSGDTQYF. The DNA for the CDR3 is TGTGCTAGTGGTTCGGGGGATACGCAGTATTTT.

This chain connects TRBV19 to TRBJ2-2, with TRBD1 as a possible D gene (6 bases). Germline CDR1 is LNHDA and CDR2 is SQIVND (reference sequence). The CDR3 contains 16 residues. V shed 7 bases and J shed 2 bases, with 17 bases lying between them. The CDR3 region is CASKGETGINTGELFF. The CDR3 DNA follows: TGTGCCAGTAAGGGGGAGACAGGAATCAACACCGGGGAGCTGTTTTTT.

The CDR3 sequence: CAWEQGDFYGYTF. CDR3 DNA sequence: TGTGCCTGGGAGCAGGGGGACTTCTATGGCTACACCTTC. This chain uses TRBV30 with TRBJ1-2, with TRBD1 matching over 7 bases. The CDR3 consists of 13 residues. Unmatched junction bases numbered 7, after V lost 5 bases and J lost 4 bases. Germline CDR1 and CDR2: GTSNPN and SVGIG (reference sequence). Based on the CDR3 plus reference TRBV30 and TRBJ1-2, the full variable domain is SQTIHQWPATLVQPVGSPLSLECTVEGTSNPNLYWYRQAAGRGLQLLFYSVGIGQISSEVPQNLSASRPQDRQFILSSKKLLLSDSGFYLCAWEQGDFYGYTFGSGTRLTVV.

This sequence joins TRBV10-3 and TRBJ2-7; a weak D match, TRBD1 (6 bases). The V end lost 5 bases, the J end lost 1 base, and 12 bases lay between the germline ends. The germline V gene encodes CDR1 ENHRY and CDR2 SYGVKD. This CDR3 spans 14 amino acids. The CDR3: CAISRTVESYEQYF. In DNA form, the CDR3 reads TGTGCCATCAGTAGGACAGTCGAATCCTACGAGCAGTACTTC.

The chain uses TRBV5-4 and TRBJ2-1, with D possibly TRBD1 on 6 matching bases. Between the trimmed V and J ends, which lost 0 bases and 5 bases, there was a span of 12 bases. The CDR3 contains 15 residues. Germline-derived CDR1 and CDR2 are SGHNT and YYREEE (reference sequence). The DNA of the CDR3 is TGTGCCAGCAGCTTGGCCAGGGGCAGCAACAATGAGCAGTTCTTC. Translating it yields CASSLARGSNNEQFF.

The chain carries TRBV28 and TRBJ2-2; TRBD1 agrees at 9 bases. The V and J ends lost 3 bases and 5 bases, in that order; junction bases with no gene match: 4. The CDR3 covers 15 residues. Germline V gives CDR1 MDHEN, CDR2 SYDVKM. The CDR3 coding sequence is TGTGCCAGCAGTTTGGGACAGGGCCGAACCGGGGAGCTGTTTTTT. This gives the protein CASSLGQGRTGELFF.

This chain links TRBV27 with TRBJ1-5; D might be TRBD1 (6 bases). The CDR3 runs 12 residues. The V end was cut by 7 bases, the J end by 6 bases, with 10 bases between. Per germline, CDR1 MNHEY and CDR2 SMNVEV (reference sequence). DNA for the CDR3: TGTGCCAGCACTACAGGGTTTCAGCCCCAGCATTTT. This codes for CASTTGFQPQHF.

This sequence joins TRBV5-5 and TRBJ2-1; D perhaps matches TRBD1 (5 bases). CDR1 SGHKS and CDR2 YYEKEE come from the germline V gene (reference sequence). The CDR3 covers 13 residues. Between the trimmed V and J ends, which lost 7 bases and 6 bases, there was a span of 14 bases. The chain's CDR3 is CASSRARVNEQFF. As DNA, the CDR3 is TGTGCCAGCTCCAGGGCCCGGGTCAATGAGCAGTTCTTC.

The genes are TRBV30 and TRBJ2-4; 12 bases map to TRBD2. The ends lost 4 bases at V and 9 bases at J; junction bases unmatched: 7. Germline lookup yields CDR1 GTSNPN and CDR2 SVGIG (reference sequence). The length of the CDR3 is 14 residues. In DNA, the CDR3 is TGTGCCTGGACCCGGACTAGCGGGAATGGCATTCAGTACTTC. Its translation: CAWTRTSGNGIQYF.

V is TRBV30 and J is TRBJ2-7; TRBD1 aligns across 8 bases. The CDR3 has 14 residues. J was trimmed by 1 base and V by 1 base; bases with no gene match: 3. The germline V gene has CDR1 GTSNPN and CDR2 SVGIG (reference sequence). The CDR3 sequence is CAWSAGTGSYEQYF. The CDR3 DNA follows: TGTGCCTGGAGTGCTGGGACAGGATCCTACGAGCAGTACTTC.

CDR3 DNA: TGTGCCAGCAGTTTATTCCAGGGTTCCGCGTCCTACGAGCAGTACTTC. Translated, it gives CASSLFQGSASYEQYF. V gene TRBV27 combines with J gene TRBJ2-7, with D possibly being TRBD1 (5 bases). CDR3 length: 16 amino acids. The germline V gene encodes CDR1 MNHEY and CDR2 SMNVEV (reference sequence). Trimming stripped 1 base from V and 1 base from J, with 14 bases between.

V gene TRBV19 combines with J gene TRBJ2-1; 12 bases match TRBD2. CDR1 LNHDA and CDR2 SQIVND come from the germline V gene (reference sequence). The CDR3 covers 16 residues. V lost 7 bases and J lost 4; bases outside the gene matches: 8. The CDR3 sequence: CASKMGGTSGYNEQFF. The CDR3 DNA follows: TGTGCCAGTAAAATGGGCGGGACTAGCGGGTACAATGAGCAGTTCTTC. The full variable domain, its missing parts supplied by reference TRBV19 and TRBJ2-1, is DGGITQSPKYLFRKEGQNVTLSCEQNLNHDAMYWYRQDPGQGLRLIYYSQIVNDFQKGDIAEGYSVSREKKESFPLTVTSAQKNPTAFYLCASKMGGTSGYNEQFFGPGTRLTVL.

The V call is TRBV7-9, the J call TRBJ2-7; possibly TRBD1 for D (5 bases). V was cut by 6 bases and J by 11 bases, with 23 bases left in between. The V gene's germline CDR1 is SEHNR and CDR2 FQNEAQ (reference sequence). The CDR3 runs to 14 residues. CDR3 in amino acids: CASSPGAFLNPEYF. The DNA of the CDR3 is TGTGCCAGCAGTCCTGGGGCGTTTCTAAACCCCGAGTACTTC.

CDR3: CASSFGGGKVGEQFF. The DNA for the CDR3 is TGTGCCAGCAGCTTCGGAGGCGGGAAAGTTGGTGAGCAGTTCTTC. The chain has TRBV7-9 and TRBJ2-1, with TRBD2 as a possible D gene (6 bases). CDR3 size: 15 residues. From germline, CDR1 is SEHNR and CDR2 FQNEAQ (reference sequence). The ends were cut back, 3 bases at V and 9 bases at J, with 18 bases in the middle.

The rearrangement joins TRBV11-3 to TRBJ2-7, with 8 bases fitting TRBD2. The CDR3 is 14 residues long. Trimming took 5 bases from V and 2 from J; bases not matched to a gene: 5. Germline V lookup: CDR1 SGHNT, CDR2 YENEEA. CDR3: CASSPNSGTYEQYF. CDR3 nucleotides: TGTGCCAGCAGCCCAAATAGCGGGACCTACGAGCAGTACTTC. The complete variable domain, with remaining parts taken from reference TRBV11-3 and TRBJ2-7, reads EAGVVQSPRYKIIEKKQPVAFWCNPISGHNTLYWYLQNLGQGPELLIRYENEEAVDDSQLPKDRFSAERLKGVDSTLKIQPAELGDSAVYLCASSPNSGTYEQYFGPGTRLTVT.

This clone was found a few times. The V gene is TRBV27, the J gene TRBJ2-7; 13 nucleotides line up with TRBD2. After removal of 3 bases from V and 4 bases from J, the junction contained 12 bases not matched to a gene. Germline V CDR1 and CDR2: MNHEY, SMNVEV (reference sequence). This CDR3 is 18 amino acids long. CDR3 region: CASSLIPPGTSGTYEQYF. As DNA, the CDR3 is TGTGCCAGCAGTTTGATTCCTCCAGGGACTAGCGGGACTTACGAGCAGTACTTC.

The chain employs TRBV10-3 and TRBJ2-3; 15 bases line up with TRBD2. This CDR3 has 17 residues. Trimming at V came to 2 bases and at J to 4 bases, leaving 4 bases not matched to a gene. Looked up from germline, CDR1 is ENHRY and CDR2 is SYGVKD. The CDR3 region has the DNA TGTGCCATCAGTGAGCCGGGACTAGCGGGAGGTTCAGATACGCAGTATTTT. Translating gives CAISEPGLAGGSDTQYF.

V is TRBV9 and J is TRBJ1-2; no reliable D call. CDR1 is SGDLS and CDR2 is YYNGEE in the germline V gene. Trimming took off 0 bases at V and 5 bases at J, with 11 bases between the two ends. The CDR3 has 14 residues. CDR3 loop: CASSVESERYGYTF. The DNA of the CDR3 is TGTGCCAGCAGCGTAGAATCGGAGCGGTATGGCTACACCTTC.